The 27 T cell receptor beta chains below were found in one sample sequenced in a study of PD-L1 blockade in urothelial cancer. Profiling relied on immunoSEQ multiplex PCR, and the TCRdb table lists in-frame clones only, not all of them. This table holds about 41,000 clones, about 79% found once. The sample in question was PBMCs, obtained around atezolizumab (anti-PD-L1) treatment. Receptor source: a man between 60 and 75 years old with urothelial cancer.

On this clone: Sequence at one end of the junction differs from germline and may be a read error. The gene calls are TRBV15 and TRBJ2-2; 9 bases align to TRBD2. Germline V gene sequence: CDR1 LNHNV, CDR2 YYDKDF (reference sequence). The CDR3 consists of 17 residues. CDR3 DNA: TGTGCCACCAGCCGAGACCGGCGTAGCGGGGGCACCGGGGAGCTGTTTTTT. It specifies CATSRDRRSGGTGELFF.

The chain has TRBV18 and TRBJ1-2, with D perhaps TRBD1 (5 bases). The V gene's germline CDR1 is KGHSH and CDR2 LQKENI. This CDR3 is 13 amino acids long. V lost 3 bases and J lost 6, with 11 bases in between. The CDR3 loop reads CASSPSPRDGYTF. CDR3 nucleotide sequence: TGTGCCAGCTCACCTAGTCCCAGGGATGGCTACACCTTC. Full variable domain (missing parts from reference TRBV18 and TRBJ1-2): NAGVMQNPRHLVRRRGQEARLRCSPMKGHSHVYWYRQLPEEGLKFMVYLQKENIIDESGMPKERFSAEFPKEGPSILRIQQVVRGDSAAYFCASSPSPRDGYTFGSGTRLTVV.

The rearrangement joins TRBV28 to TRBJ2-3, with no clear D. The V and J ends lost 2 bases and 3 bases respectively, with 3 bases between them. Germline CDR1 and CDR2: MDHEN and SYDVKM. This CDR3 is 12 amino acids long. CDR3 nucleotides: TGTGCCAGCAGTTTACGTACAGATACGCAGTATTTT. Translating gives CASSLRTDTQYF.

This clone was recorded once. The rearrangement joins TRBV4-1 to TRBJ2-6; no definite D call. The V gene lost 5 bases and the J gene lost 4 bases, with 9 bases spanning the gap. Germline CDR1 MGHRA, CDR2 YSYEKL. The length of the CDR3 is 14 residues. CDR3 nucleotide sequence: TGCGCCAGCAGCGGTTCGAGAGGGGCCAACGTCCTGACTTTC. Translation: CASSGSRGANVLTF.

This clone appeared once. The rearrangement joins TRBV9 to TRBJ2-2; 7 nucleotides match TRBD1. The trim removed 3 bases at V and 6 bases at J, leaving 5 bases unmatched. Germline values: CDR1 SGDLS, CDR2 YYNGEE. This CDR3 has 14 amino acids. CDR3 sequence reads: CASSGQGRAGELFF. The CDR3 region has the DNA TGTGCCAGCAGCGGACAGGGAAGGGCCGGGGAGCTGTTTTTT.

This rearrangement joins TRBV4-1 to TRBJ2-6; maybe TRBD2 (5 bases). CDR3 length: 18 amino acids. Germline values: CDR1 MGHRA, CDR2 YSYEKL. Trimming cost V 4 bases and J 0 bases, with 16 bases left between them. As DNA, the CDR3 is TGCGCCAGCAGCCTCACGCGGGCAGACAACTCTGGGGCCAACGTCCTGACTTTC. Amino acid sequence: CASSLTRADNSGANVLTF.

This clone was seen just once. The rearrangement joins TRBV7-9 to TRBJ1-3, with D uncertain. Deletions cut 1 base from V and 2 bases from J, with 9 bases between. The germline gives CDR1 SEHNR, CDR2 FQNEAQ (reference sequence). The CDR3 spans 15 residues. The DNA for the CDR3 is TGTGCCAGCAGCTTAGGAGGCAGCCCTGGAAACACCATATATTTT. Its protein product is CASSLGGSPGNTIYF.

The chain is built from TRBV7-9 and TRBJ2-7, with D possibly TRBD1 on 5 matching bases. Germline V gene sequence: CDR1 SEHNR, CDR2 FQNEAQ (reference sequence). There are 16 residues in the CDR3. Trimming left V 1 base short and J 2 bases short, with 15 bases between. CDR3 DNA: TGTGCCAGCAGCTTAGTTTATGACAGTACCGCCTACGAGCAGTACTTC. As protein: CASSLVYDSTAYEQYF.

J is TRBJ1-3 and V is TRBV4-1; the match to TRBD1 covers 7 bases. Losses at the gene ends were 2 bases for V and 3 bases for J; bases not matched to a gene: 7. Germline values: CDR1 MGHRA, CDR2 YSYEKL. This CDR3 region has 16 residues. CDR3 region: CASSQSGRGLGNTIYF. The DNA of the CDR3 is TGCGCCAGCAGCCAATCCGGGAGGGGGCTTGGAAACACCATATATTTT.

This clone was seen more than once but under ten times. The V call is TRBV15, the J call TRBJ1-2; TRBD1 might be the D (5 bases). The CDR3 contains 13 residues. V shed 0 bases and J shed 5 bases, with 7 bases lying between them. Looked up from germline, CDR1 is LNHNV and CDR2 is YYDKDF (reference sequence). The CDR3 nucleotides are TGTGCCACCAGCAGAGATCAGGGATATGGCTACACCTTC. It yields the protein CATSRDQGYGYTF.

About this clone: At one end the junction does not follow the germline gene, possibly because of a read error. The J gene is TRBJ2-7, the V gene TRBV19; 7 bases align to TRBD1. There are 12 residues in the CDR3. Germline loops: CDR1 LNHDA, CDR2 SQIVND (reference sequence). CDR3 amino acids: CASSNSGGTHVF. CDR3 in DNA: TGTGCCAGTAGTAACTCAGGGGGAACTCACGTCTTC. Full variable domain (remainder filled in from reference TRBV19 and TRBJ2-7): DGGITQSPKYLFRKEGQNVTLSCEQNLNHDAMYWYRQDPGQGLRLIYYSQIVNDFQKGDIAEGYSVSREKKESFPLTVTSAQKNPTAFYLCASSNSGGTHVFGPGTRLTVT.

This chain connects TRBV6-1 to TRBJ2-7; perhaps TRBD1 as D (6 bases). The CDR3 covers 13 residues. CDR1 MNHNS and CDR2 SASEGT come from the germline V gene. V lost 2 bases, J lost 5 bases, and 10 bases lay in between. CDR3 DNA sequence: TGTGCCAGCAGTGAACAGGGGATCGACGAGCAGTACTTC. It codes for CASSEQGIDEQYF.

The genes are TRBV6-6 and TRBJ1-2; D remains ambiguous. Germline V CDR1 and CDR2: MNHNY, SVGAGI (reference sequence). V lost 4 bases and J lost 6, with 12 bases in between. The CDR3 totals 13 residues. The DNA for the CDR3 is TGTGCCAGCAGTTTGAATCTGTCAGATGGCTACACCTTC. Amino acid sequence: CASSLNLSDGYTF.

This chain uses TRBV4-1 with TRBJ1-5; no definite D call. The CDR3 is made up of 17 amino acids. Trimming left V 1 base short and J 0 bases short, with 13 bases between. Germline assignment: CDR1 MGHRA and CDR2 YSYEKL. The CDR3 DNA reads as TGCGCCAGCAGCCAAGGAGGCAATCCCTATAGCAATCAGCCCCAGCATTTT. This sequence encodes CASSQGGNPYSNQPQHF.

CDR3 nucleotide sequence: TGTGCCAGCAGTTCGGGACTAGCGGGGGAGACCCAGTACTTC. As protein: CASSSGLAGETQYF. This chain joins TRBV13 and TRBJ2-5; the match to TRBD2 covers 13 bases. V trimming: 6 bases; J trimming: 5 bases; junction bases outside the gene matches: 3. The CDR3 covers 14 residues. Germline lookup yields CDR1 PRHDT and CDR2 FYEKMQ (reference sequence).

This clone was observed once. The chain carries TRBV19 and TRBJ2-7, with TRBD1 matching 9 bases. J gave up 4 bases and V 5 bases, and 21 bases lay outside the gene matches. Germline loops: CDR1 LNHDA, CDR2 SQIVND (reference sequence). CDR3 length equals 19 residues. Written as DNA, the CDR3 is TGTGCCAGTAGTCACACTCGGGACAGGGTGGAACATCGTATGTACGAGCAGTACTTC. Translated, it gives CASSHTRDRVEHRMYEQYF.

This clone was picked up one time. J is TRBJ2-3 and V is TRBV27, with no clear D. The CDR3 sequence is 13 residues long. Germline V gives CDR1 MNHEY, CDR2 SMNVEV (reference sequence). V was trimmed by 2 bases and J by 3 bases, leaving 6 bases between them. This CDR3 reads CASSLARTDTQYF. The CDR3 DNA reads as TGTGCCAGCAGTTTAGCCAGGACAGATACGCAGTATTTT.

The chain uses TRBV5-6 and TRBJ1-2; D remains ambiguous. The CDR3 length is 16 residues. CDR1 is SGHDT and CDR2 is YYEEEE in the germline V gene. V was clipped by 3 bases and J by 2 bases, with 17 bases between them. The CDR3 loop reads CASSSYKITENYGYTF. The CDR3 nucleotides are TGTGCCAGCAGCTCATATAAAATTACTGAGAACTATGGCTACACCTTC.

The V gene is TRBV2, the J gene TRBJ1-2; 7 positions match TRBD1. The CDR3 contains 14 residues. CDR1 and CDR2 from the germline V gene are SNHLY and FYNNEI. V shed 3 bases, J shed 6 bases, and the junction held 7 bases outside the gene matches. The CDR3 DNA reads TGTGCCAGCAGTGACGGGCAGGGGGTCGATGGCTACACCTTC. It translates to CASSDGQGVDGYTF.

J is TRBJ2-3 and V is TRBV12-5; D unresolved. The CDR3 is 11 residues long. Trimming removed 5 bases at V and 3 bases at J, with 3 bases between. The V gene's germline CDR1 is LGHNT and CDR2 FRNRAP. CDR3 DNA: TGTGCTAGTGGTCTTACAGATACGCAGTATTTT. Amino acid sequence: CASGLTDTQYF. The whole variable domain, filled in from reference TRBV12-5 and TRBJ2-3, reads DARVTQTPRHKVTEMGQEVTMRCQPILGHNTVFWYRQTMMQGLELLAYFRNRAPLDDSGMPKDRFSAEMPDATLATLKIQPSEPRDSAVYFCASGLTDTQYFGPGTRLTVL.

This clone appeared a few times. The rearrangement joins TRBV7-2 to TRBJ2-1; 10 nucleotides agree with TRBD2. Losses at the gene ends were 2 bases for V and 2 bases for J; bases not matched to a gene: 0. The CDR3 is 15 amino acids. The V gene's germline CDR1 is SGHTA and CDR2 FQGNSA. The chain's CDR3 is CASSLSGGAYNEQFF. The CDR3 DNA reads TGTGCCAGCAGCTTAAGCGGGGGGGCCTACAATGAGCAGTTCTTC.

The rearrangement uses TRBV10-2 and TRBJ1-6; D not resolved. V lost 3 bases and J 7 bases, leaving 4 bases between the germline ends. Per germline, CDR1 WSHSY and CDR2 SAAADI. There are 12 residues in the CDR3. The DNA of the CDR3 is TGCGCCAGCAGTGACTTAAATTCACCCCTCCACTTT. This gives the protein CASSDLNSPLHF.

V usage is TRBV5-1 and J usage is TRBJ1-5; TRBD1 matches at 7 bases. Germline assignment: CDR1 SGHRS and CDR2 YFSETQ. The CDR3 totals 13 residues. Losses at the gene ends were 4 bases for V and 4 bases for J; bases not matched to a gene: 2. The DNA of the CDR3 is TGCGCCAGCAGCCGGGACAGAAATCAGCCCCAGCATTTT. Residues: CASSRDRNQPQHF.

The chain combines TRBV28 with TRBJ2-5, with 8 bases lining up with TRBD2. V was pared by 4 bases and J by 1 base, with 11 bases of the junction left unmatched. CDR1 MDHEN and CDR2 SYDVKM come from the germline V gene. CDR3 size: 17 residues. As DNA, the CDR3 is TGTGCCAGCAGTTCTCCGAATAGTGCGGGGGGCCAAGAGACCCAGTACTTC. The encoded protein is CASSSPNSAGGQETQYF.

J is TRBJ2-5 and V is TRBV27, with TRBD2 matching 8 bases. Germline CDR1 reads MNHEY; CDR2 reads SMNVEV (reference sequence). The CDR3 contains 15 residues. With V trimmed by 6 bases and J by 2 bases, 8 bases remained unmatched. CDR3 nucleotide sequence: TGTGCCAGCAGCCGACGGGGGGGCGGGCAAGAGACCCAGTACTTC. It specifies CASSRRGGGQETQYF.

The chain recombines TRBV30 with TRBJ1-5; 8 nucleotides line up with TRBD1. Germline V gene sequence: CDR1 GTSNPN, CDR2 SVGIG (reference sequence). V lost 0 bases to trimming and J lost 11 bases; unmatched junction nucleotides: 9. The CDR3 is made up of 14 amino acids. Written as DNA, the CDR3 is TGTGCCTGGAGTGTTAGTCCAGGGGGCGAGGCCCAGCATTTT. Translation gives CAWSVSPGGEAQHF. Looking up the rest from reference TRBV30 and TRBJ1-5 gives the full variable domain: SQTIHQWPATLVQPVGSPLSLECTVEGTSNPNLYWYRQAAGRGLQLLFYSVGIGQISSEVPQNLSASRPQDRQFILSSKKLLLSDSGFYLCAWSVSPGGEAQHFGDGTRLSIL.

The V and J genes are TRBV28 and TRBJ1-4; 9 nucleotides align to TRBD1. Trimming took 4 bases from V and 2 from J; bases not matched to a gene: 14. The CDR3 runs 19 residues. Germline V lookup: CDR1 MDHEN, CDR2 SYDVKM. CDR3 nucleotide sequence: TGTGCCAGCAGTTCCGACCTGACAGGGGGTTCGACTACTAATGAAAAACTGTTTTTT. It codes for CASSSDLTGGSTTNEKLFF.